Described below is a single T cell receptor beta chain sequence and its context. Its antigen is not known. Sequenced by immunoSEQ multiplex PCR; TCRdb stores in-frame clones only, minus some. The table has around 31,000 clones, around 81% seen once. The sample comes from a study of OX40 agonist ivuxolimab in advanced cancers. Overall study: Checkpoint inhibitors had been given previously to 40% of patients.

Study conclusions and caveats: At 0.1 to 3.0 mg/kg and by week 6, CD4+ and CD8+ T cells in the blood had expanded clonally.

Germline values: CDR1 KGHSH, CDR2 LQKENI. V gave up 6 bases and J gave up 2 bases, with 10 bases separating them. The CDR3 length is 13 residues. The starting material was CD4+ or CD8+ T cells sorted from blood, obtained in a trial of the OX40 agonist ivuxolimab. The chain employs TRBV18 and TRBJ2-5, with D possibly being TRBD2 (6 bases). This sequence originates from an adult with an advanced solid tumor such as melanoma, head and neck, liver or kidney cancer. The CDR3 DNA is TGTGCCAGCTCTCCGGGACTTCAAGAGACCCAGTACTTC. Encoded protein: CASSPGLQETQYF.